The rows below give T cell receptor beta chains drawn from one sample of a study of blood T cell repertoires in COVID-19. Profiling relied on immunoSEQ multiplex PCR, and the TCRdb table lists in-frame clones only, not all of them. The sample has almost 400,000 clones, 85% to 90% seen once. Sequencing was performed on PBMCs or T cells enriched from blood (not recorded which). These TCRs come from a woman in her 30s who had recovered from COVID-19. Both conserved end residues are part of each CDR3. D genes are given only for firm matches. Clone size is stated in some rows and not others, as once, few, many or a class when expanded.

d_gene: -
v_gene: TRBV30
j_gene: TRBJ2-3
abundance: -
CDR3aa: CAWSDQGSSTDTQYF
CDR3nt: TGTGCCTGGAGTGACCAGGGCTCTAGCACAGATACGCAGTATTTT

d_gene: TRBD1
v_gene: TRBV5-1
j_gene: TRBJ1-4
abundance: once
CDR3aa: CASSFNDRGTAIGEKLFF
CDR3nt: TGCGCCAGCAGCTTTAATGACAGGGGGACCGCCATCGGTGAAAAACTGTTTTTT

d_gene: TRBD1
v_gene: TRBV28
j_gene: TRBJ1-5
abundance: -
CDR3aa: CASSFEDRGNQPQHF
CDR3nt: TGTGCCAGCAGTTTTGAGGACAGGGGTAATCAGCCCCAGCATTTT

d_gene: -
v_gene: TRBV5-4
j_gene: TRBJ1-6
abundance: -
CDR3aa: CASSPRFGQNNSPLHF
CDR3nt: TGTGCCAGCAGCCCCAGGTTCGGACAGAATAATTCACCCCTCCACTTT

d_gene: TRBD1
v_gene: TRBV28
j_gene: TRBJ1-5
abundance: -
CDR3aa: CASSKGTDSNQPQHF
CDR3nt: TGTGCCAGCAGTAAAGGGACAGATAGCAATCAGCCCCAGCATTTT

d_gene: -
v_gene: TRBV9
j_gene: TRBJ1-1
abundance: -
CDR3aa: CASSVGVGRGTEAFF
CDR3nt: TGTGCCAGCAGCGTAGGGGTCGGGAGAGGGACTGAAGCTTTCTTT

d_gene: TRBD1
v_gene: TRBV4-2
j_gene: TRBJ1-5
abundance: -
CDR3aa: CASRDRGKSNQPQHF
CDR3nt: TGTGCCAGCCGGGACAGGGGAAAGTCGAATCAGCCCCAGCATTTT

d_gene: -
v_gene: TRBV7-2
j_gene: TRBJ2-2
abundance: -
CDR3aa: CASSLDMNTGELFF
CDR3nt: TGTGCCAGCAGCTTAGATATGAACACCGGGGAGCTGTTTTTT

d_gene: -
v_gene: TRBV21-1
j_gene: TRBJ1-5
abundance: -
CDR3aa: CASSTLGTAPQPQHF
CDR3nt: TGTGCCAGCAGCACCCTCGGGACAGCGCCCCAGCCCCAGCATTTT

d_gene: -
v_gene: TRBV7-9
j_gene: TRBJ2-2
abundance: once
CDR3aa: CASSLDAGRTGELFF
CDR3nt: TGTGCCAGCAGCTTAGACGCAGGGCGGACCGGGGAGCTGTTTTTT

d_gene: -
v_gene: TRBV5-4
j_gene: TRBJ2-2
abundance: few
CDR3aa: CASSTRENTGELFF
CDR3nt: TGTGCCAGCAGTACGCGGGAGAACACCGGGGAGCTGTTTTTT

d_gene: TRBD1
v_gene: TRBV29-1
j_gene: TRBJ1-2
abundance: -
CDR3aa: CSVDESLRGRFGGYTF
CDR3nt: TGCAGCGTTGACGAGTCTCTTAGGGGGCGTTTTGGTGGCTACACCTTC

d_gene: -
v_gene: TRBV7-6
j_gene: TRBJ2-7
abundance: -
CDR3aa: CASSLSSDTYEQYF
CDR3nt: TGTGCCAGCAGCTTATCCTCAGACACCTACGAGCAGTACTTC

d_gene: -
v_gene: TRBV7-2
j_gene: TRBJ2-5
abundance: -
CDR3aa: CASSLGTAEETQYF
CDR3nt: TGTGCCAGCAGCTTAGGGACAGCAGAAGAGACCCAGTACTTC

d_gene: TRBD1
v_gene: TRBV19
j_gene: TRBJ1-5
abundance: -
CDR3aa: CASRWRPGQGNDYSNQPQHF
CDR3nt: TGTGCCAGTAGGTGGCGACCGGGACAGGGGAACGATTATAGCAATCAGCCCCAGCATTTT

d_gene: -
v_gene: TRBV20-1
j_gene: TRBJ1-1
abundance: few
CDR3aa: CSGTFDTEAFF
CDR3nt: TGCAGCGGGACATTTGACACTGAAGCTTTCTTT

d_gene: -
v_gene: TRBV12-3/TRBV12-4
j_gene: TRBJ1-5
abundance: -
CDR3aa: CASSLYGNQPQHF
CDR3nt: TGTGCCAGCAGTTTATACGGGAATCAGCCCCAGCATTTT

d_gene: -
v_gene: TRBV7-9
j_gene: TRBJ1-3
abundance: -
CDR3aa: CASSFVGNTIYF
CDR3nt: TGTGCCAGCAGCTTCGTTGGAAACACCATATATTTT

d_gene: -
v_gene: TRBV7-3
j_gene: TRBJ1-2
abundance: -
CDR3aa: CASSLRGGPDGYTF
CDR3nt: TGTGCCAGCAGCTTAAGGGGGGGGCCGGATGGCTACACCTTC

d_gene: TRBD1
v_gene: TRBV6-1
j_gene: TRBJ1-5
abundance: -
CDR3aa: CASSGQQGGTGQPQHF
CDR3nt: TGTGCCAGCAGTGGCCAACAGGGGGGAACAGGTCAGCCCCAGCATTTT

d_gene: TRBD1
v_gene: TRBV19
j_gene: TRBJ1-5
abundance: once
CDR3aa: CASRPPTGWSNQPQHF
CDR3nt: TGTGCCAGTAGACCTCCGACAGGGTGGAGCAATCAGCCCCAGCATTTT

d_gene: TRBD1
v_gene: TRBV5-1
j_gene: TRBJ2-7
abundance: -
CDR3aa: CASSLGGGFKYEQYF
CDR3nt: TGCGCCAGCAGCTTGGGAGGGGGCTTTAAGTACGAGCAGTACTTC

d_gene: -
v_gene: TRBV6-6
j_gene: TRBJ1-1
abundance: few
CDR3aa: CASSDRWAFF
CDR3nt: TGTGCCAGCAGCGACAGGTGGGCTTTCTTT

d_gene: TRBD1
v_gene: TRBV7-3
j_gene: TRBJ2-7
abundance: once
CDR3aa: CASSPSGGGEQYF
CDR3nt: TGTGCCAGCAGCCCGTCAGGGGGCGGTGAGCAGTACTTC

d_gene: TRBD1
v_gene: TRBV18
j_gene: TRBJ1-3
abundance: -
CDR3aa: CASSRDRSGNTIYF
CDR3nt: TGTGCCAGCTCACGGGACAGATCTGGAAACACCATATATTTT

d_gene: -
v_gene: TRBV6-6
j_gene: TRBJ2-1
abundance: -
CDR3aa: CASSRDFYDQSSYNEQFF
CDR3nt: TGTGCCAGCAGTCGGGACTTCTACGACCAGTCGTCCTACAATGAGCAGTTCTTC

d_gene: TRBD1
v_gene: TRBV5-1
j_gene: TRBJ2-5
abundance: -
CDR3aa: CASSWGLWDSSETQYF
CDR3nt: TGCGCCAGCAGCTGGGGGCTTTGGGACAGTAGCGAGACCCAGTACTTC

d_gene: TRBD1
v_gene: TRBV2
j_gene: TRBJ2-1
abundance: -
CDR3aa: CASSRDSHNEQFF
CDR3nt: TGTGCCAGCAGTAGGGACAGCCACAATGAGCAGTTCTTC

d_gene: -
v_gene: TRBV19
j_gene: TRBJ1-1
abundance: once
CDR3aa: CASSRWSPGVTEAFF
CDR3nt: TGTGCCAGTAGTCGCTGGTCCCCAGGGGTCACTGAAGCTTTCTTT

d_gene: -
v_gene: TRBV9
j_gene: TRBJ1-5
abundance: once
CDR3aa: CASSWGEEAQHF
CDR3nt: TGTGCCAGCAGTTGGGGGGAGGAAGCCCAGCATTTT

d_gene: -
v_gene: TRBV30
j_gene: TRBJ1-2
abundance: -
CDR3aa: CAWGGWGNRSGYTF
CDR3nt: TGTGCCTGGGGAGGGTGGGGCAATAGATCTGGCTACACCTTC

d_gene: TRBD1
v_gene: TRBV19
j_gene: TRBJ1-3
abundance: many
CDR3aa: CASSQGAGDTIYF
CDR3nt: TGTGCCAGTAGCCAGGGGGCTGGTGACACCATATATTTT

d_gene: -
v_gene: TRBV27
j_gene: TRBJ2-7
abundance: -
CDR3aa: CASREFPGMDEQYF
CDR3nt: TGTGCCAGCAGAGAATTTCCCGGGATGGACGAGCAGTACTTC

d_gene: TRBD1
v_gene: TRBV30
j_gene: TRBJ1-2
abundance: -
CDR3aa: CAWRPSDRGPFIGVYYGYTF
CDR3nt: TGTGCCTGGAGGCCCTCCGACAGGGGGCCATTTATCGGGGTCTACTATGGCTACACCTTC

d_gene: TRBD2
v_gene: TRBV27
j_gene: TRBJ2-7
abundance: -
CDR3aa: CASGRGYEQYF
CDR3nt: TGTGCCAGCGGGAGGGGATACGAGCAGTACTTC

d_gene: -
v_gene: TRBV30
j_gene: TRBJ1-2
abundance: -
CDR3aa: CAWKGIEEGRIYGYTF
CDR3nt: TGTGCCTGGAAGGGGATAGAGGAGGGGCGGATCTATGGCTACACCTTC

d_gene: TRBD2
v_gene: TRBV7-2
j_gene: TRBJ2-7
abundance: -
CDR3aa: CASSLSGSYEQYF
CDR3nt: TGTGCCAGCAGCTTAAGCGGGAGCTACGAGCAGTACTTC

d_gene: TRBD2
v_gene: TRBV6-1
j_gene: TRBJ2-3
abundance: -
CDR3aa: CASSEVSSGNTQYF
CDR3nt: TGTGCCAGCAGTGAAGTTAGCAGCGGGAATACGCAGTATTTT

d_gene: -
v_gene: TRBV19
j_gene: TRBJ1-1
abundance: -
CDR3aa: CAISNGGQSTEAFF
CDR3nt: TGTGCGATAAGCAACGGGGGGCAAAGCACTGAAGCTTTCTTT

d_gene: TRBD2
v_gene: TRBV29-1
j_gene: TRBJ2-1
abundance: -
CDR3aa: CSVVASGDYNEQFF
CDR3nt: TGCAGCGTTGTGGCTAGCGGGGATTACAATGAGCAGTTCTTC

d_gene: -
v_gene: TRBV7-3
j_gene: TRBJ2-3
abundance: -
CDR3aa: CASSLSTSDTQYF
CDR3nt: TGTGCCAGCAGCCTATCCACTAGCGATACGCAGTATTTT

d_gene: -
v_gene: TRBV3-1/TRBV3-2
j_gene: TRBJ1-3
abundance: -
CDR3aa: CASSQASVGNTIYF
CDR3nt: TGTGCCAGCAGCCAAGCCTCTGTGGGAAACACCATATATTTT

d_gene: TRBD1
v_gene: TRBV9
j_gene: TRBJ1-6
abundance: few
CDR3aa: CASSDPGQGYWRNSPLHF
CDR3nt: TGTGCCAGCAGCGATCCGGGACAGGGTTATTGGCGTAATTCACCCCTCCACTTT

d_gene: -
v_gene: TRBV7-2
j_gene: TRBJ1-4
abundance: -
CDR3aa: CASSLDNSNEKLFF
CDR3nt: TGTGCCAGCAGCTTAGATAACTCTAATGAAAAACTGTTTTTT

d_gene: TRBD1
v_gene: TRBV6-5
j_gene: TRBJ2-5
abundance: -
CDR3aa: CASRGRQGEETQYF
CDR3nt: TGTGCCAGCAGGGGGAGACAGGGGGAAGAGACCCAGTACTTC

d_gene: -
v_gene: TRBV6-1
j_gene: TRBJ2-1
abundance: -
CDR3aa: CASSESRFGEQFF
CDR3nt: TGTGCCAGCAGTGAATCCCGCTTCGGTGAGCAGTTCTTC

d_gene: TRBD1
v_gene: TRBV14
j_gene: TRBJ2-7
abundance: -
CDR3aa: CASSPGTGGRYEQYF
CDR3nt: TGTGCCAGCAGTCCCGGGACAGGGGGCCGCTACGAGCAGTACTTC

d_gene: TRBD1
v_gene: TRBV14
j_gene: TRBJ2-7
abundance: -
CDR3aa: CASSQEDRAYEQYF
CDR3nt: TGTGCCAGCAGCCAAGAAGACAGGGCCTACGAGCAGTACTTC

d_gene: -
v_gene: TRBV9
j_gene: TRBJ1-4
abundance: once
CDR3aa: CASSVGDLGGNEKLFF
CDR3nt: TGTGCCAGCAGCGTAGGGGATCTCGGAGGGAATGAAAAACTGTTTTTT

d_gene: TRBD1
v_gene: TRBV5-5
j_gene: TRBJ2-4
abundance: -
CDR3aa: CASSLAVPGQIAKNIQYF
CDR3nt: TGTGCCAGCAGCTTGGCCGTTCCGGGACAGATTGCCAAAAACATTCAGTACTTC

d_gene: TRBD1
v_gene: TRBV3-1/TRBV3-2
j_gene: TRBJ2-7
abundance: -
CDR3aa: CASSRRTGDEQYF
CDR3nt: TGTGCCAGCAGCCGAAGGACAGGGGACGAGCAGTACTTC